Reported below is one T cell receptor (beta chain). These data originate in a study of T cells in Graves' hyperthyroidism and ophthalmopathy. The wider study: Peripheral blood collection took place at initial diagnosis, before any treatment.

An absence of ophthalmopathy progression within 18 months meant stable Graves' hyperthyroidism. Subjects aged 18 to 65 presented with newly diagnosed hyperthyroidism of less than 2 months' duration. Clinicians diagnosed patients from clinical symptoms, serum thyroxine and TRAb, thyroid ultrasound and orbital computed tomography. Using RNA transcripts as the source, TCR beta CDR3 regions were amplified. The HTBI primer set served for first-round RT-PCR of the TCR CDR3. TCRdb reprocessed the multiplex PCR reads with MiXCR, giving one entry per CDR3 protein. The sample carries a few hundred thousand distinct CDR3 sequences, 15% recorded once. Germline values: CDR1 MDHEN, CDR2 SYDVKM. The CDR3 has 15 amino acids. Trimming at V came to 3 bases and at J to 6 bases, leaving 2 bases not matched to a gene.

The receptor was isolated from a woman in her 30s with Graves' hyperthyroidism. Sequencing input: blood. The chain carries TRBV28 and TRBJ2-1, with TRBD2 matching over 13 bases. The CDR3 region has the DNA TGTGCCAGCAGTTTCTGGACTAGCGGGAGCAATGAGCAGTTCTTC. It encodes CASSFWTSGSNEQFF.